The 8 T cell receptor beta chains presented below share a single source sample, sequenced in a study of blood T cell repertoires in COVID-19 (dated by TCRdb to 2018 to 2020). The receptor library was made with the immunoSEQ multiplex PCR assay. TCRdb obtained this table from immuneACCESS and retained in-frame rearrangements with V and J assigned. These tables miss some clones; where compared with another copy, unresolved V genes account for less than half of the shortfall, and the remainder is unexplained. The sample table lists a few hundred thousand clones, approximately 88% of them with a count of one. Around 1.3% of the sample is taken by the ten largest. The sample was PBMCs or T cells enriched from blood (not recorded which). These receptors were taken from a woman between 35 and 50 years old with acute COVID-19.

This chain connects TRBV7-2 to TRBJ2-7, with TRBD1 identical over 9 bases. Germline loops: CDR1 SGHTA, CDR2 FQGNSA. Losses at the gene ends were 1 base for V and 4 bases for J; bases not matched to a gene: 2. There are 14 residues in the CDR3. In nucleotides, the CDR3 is TGTGCCAGCAGCTTAGACAGGGGGCTATACGAGCAGTACTTC. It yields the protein CASSLDRGLYEQYF.

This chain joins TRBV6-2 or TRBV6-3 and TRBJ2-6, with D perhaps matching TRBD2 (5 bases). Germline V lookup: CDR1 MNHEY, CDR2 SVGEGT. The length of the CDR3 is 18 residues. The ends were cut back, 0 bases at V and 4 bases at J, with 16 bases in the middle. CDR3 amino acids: CASSYSSGSSGGANVLTF. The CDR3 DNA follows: TGTGCCAGCAGTTACTCCTCAGGTTCCTCGGGAGGGGCCAACGTCCTGACTTTC.

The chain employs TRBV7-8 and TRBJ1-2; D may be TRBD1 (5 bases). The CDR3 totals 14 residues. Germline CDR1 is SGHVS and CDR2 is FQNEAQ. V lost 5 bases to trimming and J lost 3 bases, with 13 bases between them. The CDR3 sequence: CASSRGGDDYGYTF. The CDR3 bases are TGTGCCAGCAGCCGGGGGGGGGACGACTATGGCTACACCTTC. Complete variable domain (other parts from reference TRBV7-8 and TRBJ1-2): GAGVSQSPRYKVAKRGQDVALRCDPISGHVSLFWYQQALGQGPEFLTYFQNEAQLDKSGLPSDRFFAERPEGSVSTLKIQRTQQEDSAVYLCASSRGGDDYGYTFGSGTRLTVV.

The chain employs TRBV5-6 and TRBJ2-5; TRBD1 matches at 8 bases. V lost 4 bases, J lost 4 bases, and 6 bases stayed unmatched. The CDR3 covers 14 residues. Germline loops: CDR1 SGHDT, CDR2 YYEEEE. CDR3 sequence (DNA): TGTGCCAGCAGCCAAGGACAGGGTGGAGAGACCCAGTACTTC. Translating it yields CASSQGQGGETQYF.

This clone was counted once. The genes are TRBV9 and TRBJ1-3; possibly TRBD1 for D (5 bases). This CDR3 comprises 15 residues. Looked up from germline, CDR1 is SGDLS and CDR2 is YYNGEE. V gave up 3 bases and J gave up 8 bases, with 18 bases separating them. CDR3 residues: CASSAVSFPGDTIYF. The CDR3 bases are TGTGCCAGCAGCGCAGTATCCTTCCCGGGGGACACCATATATTTT.

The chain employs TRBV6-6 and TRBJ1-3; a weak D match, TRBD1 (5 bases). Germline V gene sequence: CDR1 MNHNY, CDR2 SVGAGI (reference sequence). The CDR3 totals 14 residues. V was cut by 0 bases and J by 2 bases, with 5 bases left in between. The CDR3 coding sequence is TGTGCCAGCAGTTACTCGACAGCTGGAAACACCATATATTTT. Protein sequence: CASSYSTAGNTIYF.

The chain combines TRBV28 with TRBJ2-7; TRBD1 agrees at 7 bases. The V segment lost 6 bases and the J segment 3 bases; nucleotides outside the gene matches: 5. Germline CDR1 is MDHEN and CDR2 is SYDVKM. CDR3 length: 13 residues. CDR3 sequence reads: CASRRTGDYEQYF. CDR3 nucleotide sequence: TGTGCCAGCAGAAGGACAGGAGACTACGAGCAGTACTTC.

The CDR3 protein is CASSLVSFGQYF. The DNA for the CDR3 is TGTGCCAGCAGTTTAGTATCTTTCGGGCAGTACTTC. The chain couples TRBV12-3 or TRBV12-4 to TRBJ2-7; D not resolved. Trimming left V 1 base short and J 9 bases short, with 10 bases between. The CDR3 has 12 amino acids.